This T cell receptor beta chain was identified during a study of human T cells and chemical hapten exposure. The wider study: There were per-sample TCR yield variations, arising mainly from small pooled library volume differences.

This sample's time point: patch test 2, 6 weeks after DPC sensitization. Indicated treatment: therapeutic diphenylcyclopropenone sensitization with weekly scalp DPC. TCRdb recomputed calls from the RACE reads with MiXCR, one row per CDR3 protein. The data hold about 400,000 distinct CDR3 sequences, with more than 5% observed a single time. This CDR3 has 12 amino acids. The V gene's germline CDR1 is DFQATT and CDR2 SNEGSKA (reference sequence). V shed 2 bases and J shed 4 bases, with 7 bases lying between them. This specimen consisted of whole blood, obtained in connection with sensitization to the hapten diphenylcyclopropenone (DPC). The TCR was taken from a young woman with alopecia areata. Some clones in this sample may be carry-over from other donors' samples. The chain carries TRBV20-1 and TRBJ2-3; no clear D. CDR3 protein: CSARLTADTQYF. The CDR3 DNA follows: TGCAGTGCTAGATTAACGGCAGATACGCAGTATTTT.